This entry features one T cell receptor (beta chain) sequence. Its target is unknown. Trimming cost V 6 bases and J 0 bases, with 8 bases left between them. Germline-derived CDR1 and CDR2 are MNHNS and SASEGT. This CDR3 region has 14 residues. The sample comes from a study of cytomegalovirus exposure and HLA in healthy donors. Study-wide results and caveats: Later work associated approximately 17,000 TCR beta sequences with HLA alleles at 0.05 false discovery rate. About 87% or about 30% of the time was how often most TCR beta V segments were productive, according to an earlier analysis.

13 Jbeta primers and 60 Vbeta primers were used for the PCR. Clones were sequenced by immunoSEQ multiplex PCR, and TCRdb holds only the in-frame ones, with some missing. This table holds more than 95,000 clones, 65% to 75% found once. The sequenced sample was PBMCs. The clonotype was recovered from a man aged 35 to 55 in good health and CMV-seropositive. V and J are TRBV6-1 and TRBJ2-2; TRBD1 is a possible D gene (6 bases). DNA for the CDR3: TGTGCCAGCAGACAGGGCTCGAACACCGGGGAGCTGTTTTTT. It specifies CASRQGSNTGELFF.